This TCR beta chain came from a study of T cell changes during pregnancy in multiple sclerosis. TCRdb's table, derived via immunoSEQ multiplex PCR, lists solely in-frame clones and lacks some. The sample holds around 80,000 clones, roughly 94% seen once. CDR1 and CDR2 (germline): SGHVS, FQNEAQ. With 5 bases clipped from V and 4 bases from J, the junction kept 10 bases outside the gene matches. This CDR3 region has 15 residues. This receptor was identified in a female donor with multiple sclerosis, enrolled in a pregnancy study. The chain joins TRBV7-8 to TRBJ1-1; 7 bases match TRBD1. This specimen consisted of peripheral blood, obtained before pregnancy. CDR3 DNA: TGTGCCAGCAGCCCCGTGACAGGGCGGGCCACTGAAGCTTTCTTT. Its protein product is CASSPVTGRATEAFF.